These 2 T cell receptor beta chains came from one sample sequenced in a study of cytomegalovirus exposure and HLA in healthy donors. This PCR relied on a set of 60 Vbeta primers and 13 Jbeta primers. Method: immunoSEQ multiplex PCR; TCRdb's copy keeps in-frame clones and lacks some. The sample holds around 65,000 clones, about 75% seen once. Sequencing was performed on PBMCs. The receptors shown here come from a woman aged 25 to 39 in good health and CMV-seropositive.

This clone appeared a single time. The chain joins TRBV10-2 to TRBJ2-7, with 9 nucleotides matching TRBD2. The CDR3 is made up of 15 amino acids. The ends lost 2 bases at V and 1 base at J; junction bases unmatched: 3. Germline V CDR1 and CDR2: WSHSY, SAAADI. The CDR3 spells CASSEELAGSYEQYF. CDR3 in DNA: TGCGCCAGCAGTGAGGAACTAGCGGGTTCCTACGAGCAGTACTTC.

This clone occurred a few times. The V gene is TRBV5-8, the J gene TRBJ1-1; 7 bases match TRBD1. Trimming removed 0 bases from V and 3 bases from J; junction bases left unmatched: 5. The CDR3 totals 15 residues. Per germline, CDR1 SGHTS and CDR2 YDEGEE. The CDR3 spells CASSLDRGRDTEAFF. Here the CDR3 DNA reads TGTGCCAGCAGCTTGGATAGGGGGCGGGACACTGAAGCTTTCTTT.